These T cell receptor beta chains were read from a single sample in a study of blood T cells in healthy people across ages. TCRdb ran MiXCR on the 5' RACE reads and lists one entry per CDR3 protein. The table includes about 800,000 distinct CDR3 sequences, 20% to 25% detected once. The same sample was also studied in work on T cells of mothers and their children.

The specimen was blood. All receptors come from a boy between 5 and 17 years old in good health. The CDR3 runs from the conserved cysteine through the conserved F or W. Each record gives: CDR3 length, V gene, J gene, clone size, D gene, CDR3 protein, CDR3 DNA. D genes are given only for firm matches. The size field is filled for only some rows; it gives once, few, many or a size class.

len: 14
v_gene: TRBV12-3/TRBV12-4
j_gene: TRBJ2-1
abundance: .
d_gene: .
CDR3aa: CASSFGMGYNEQFF
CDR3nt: TGTGCCAGCAGTTTTGGCATGGGGTACAATGAGCAGTTCTTC

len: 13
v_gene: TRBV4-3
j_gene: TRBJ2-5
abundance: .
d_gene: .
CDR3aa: CASSQDPEETQYF
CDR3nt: TGCGCCAGCAGCCAAGATCCAGAAGAGACCCAGTACTTC

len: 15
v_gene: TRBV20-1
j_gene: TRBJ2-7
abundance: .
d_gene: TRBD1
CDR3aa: CSAEIPGQGWYEQYF
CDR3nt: TGCAGTGCTGAAATTCCGGGACAGGGGTGGTACGAGCAGTACTTC

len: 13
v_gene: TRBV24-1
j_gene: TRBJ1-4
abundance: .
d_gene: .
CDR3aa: CASTTGKGEKLFF
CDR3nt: TGTGCCAGTACAACAGGGAAAGGTGAAAAACTGTTTTTT

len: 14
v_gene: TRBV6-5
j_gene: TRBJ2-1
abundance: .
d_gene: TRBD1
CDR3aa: CASKGDRGNNEQFF
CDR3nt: TGTGCCAGCAAGGGGGACAGGGGTAACAATGAGCAGTTCTTC

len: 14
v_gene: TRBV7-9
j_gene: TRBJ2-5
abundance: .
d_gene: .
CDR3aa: CASSLVQDAETQYF
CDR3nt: TGTGCCAGCAGCTTAGTGCAGGACGCGGAGACCCAGTACTTC

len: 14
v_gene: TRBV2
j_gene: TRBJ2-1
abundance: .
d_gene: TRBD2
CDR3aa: CASIGLVNVNEQFF
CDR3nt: TGTGCCAGCATCGGACTAGTGAATGTTAATGAGCAGTTCTTC

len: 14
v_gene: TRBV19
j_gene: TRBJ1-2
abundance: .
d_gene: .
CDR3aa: CASSMPGEALGYTF
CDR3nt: TGTGCCAGTAGTATGCCAGGGGAAGCTCTTGGCTACACCTTC

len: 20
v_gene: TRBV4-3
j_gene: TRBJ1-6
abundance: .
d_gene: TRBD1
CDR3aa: CASSQDSDREEEFYNSPLHF
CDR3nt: TGCGCCAGCAGCCAAGATTCCGACAGGGAAGAGGAATTCTATAATTCACCCCTCCACTTT

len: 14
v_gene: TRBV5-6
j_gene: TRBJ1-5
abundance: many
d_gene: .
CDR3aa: CASSLGTVNQPQHF
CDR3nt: TGTGCCAGCAGCCTCGGGACCGTCAATCAGCCCCAGCATTTT

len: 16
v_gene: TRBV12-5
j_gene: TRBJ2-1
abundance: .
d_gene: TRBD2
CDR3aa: CASGSLAGGHSYEQFF
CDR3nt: TGTGCTAGTGGTTCTCTAGCGGGGGGGCATTCCTATGAGCAGTTCTTC

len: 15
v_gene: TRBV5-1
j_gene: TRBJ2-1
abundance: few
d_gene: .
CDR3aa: CASSLTGGERNEQFF
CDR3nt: TGCGCCAGCAGCTTGACAGGGGGGGAAAGAAATGAGCAGTTCTTC

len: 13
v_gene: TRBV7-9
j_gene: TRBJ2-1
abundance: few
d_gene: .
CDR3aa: CASSALQGTEQFF
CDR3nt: TGTGCCAGCAGCGCCCTTCAGGGAACTGAGCAGTTCTTC

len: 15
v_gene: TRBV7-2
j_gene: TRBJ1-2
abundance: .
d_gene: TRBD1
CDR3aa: CASSLNRDRENGYTF
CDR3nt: TGTGCCAGCAGCTTAAACCGGGACAGGGAGAATGGCTACACCTTC

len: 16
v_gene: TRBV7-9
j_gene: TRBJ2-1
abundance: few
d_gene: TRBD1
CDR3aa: CASITPKGTVNNEQFF
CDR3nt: TGTGCCAGCATCACCCCGAAAGGGACAGTCAACAATGAGCAGTTCTTC

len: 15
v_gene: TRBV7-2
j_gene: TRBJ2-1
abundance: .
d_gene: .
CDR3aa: CASSLSSGDVYEQFF
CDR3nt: TGTGCCAGCAGCTTATCTTCGGGGGACGTCTATGAGCAGTTCTTC

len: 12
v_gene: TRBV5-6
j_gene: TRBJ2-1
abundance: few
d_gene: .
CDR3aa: CASSLGDIGQFF
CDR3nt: TGTGCCAGCAGCTTGGGAGATATTGGGCAGTTCTTC